These T cell receptor beta chains were read from a single sample in a study of patients and donors after allogeneic stem cell transplantation. TCRdb itself ran the RT-PCR reads through MiXCR, one entry per CDR3 protein. The sample contains fewer than 5,000 distinct CDR3 sequences, less than 20% of which appear only once. The sample consisted of blood, either unsorted or a sorted T cell fraction (not recorded which). The receptors stem from a human donor who was either an allogeneic HSCT recipient or a stem cell or donor lymphocyte infusion donor (not recorded which). It is not recorded whose cells these are; they may come from a transplant donor. Both conserved end residues are part of each CDR3. A D gene is named only where the DNA matches it firmly. Expanded clones get a size class; other rows say once, few or many, or leave the size out.

CDR3 protein,CDR3 DNA,V gene,D gene,clone size,J gene
CASSLAGYLWDTQYF,TGCGCCAGCAGCCTCGCAGGATACCTGTGGGATACGCAGTATTTT,TRBV5-1,.,.,TRBJ2-3
CASSVGGSSPLHF,TGTGCCAGCTCGGTAGGGGGGAGTTCACCCCTCCACTTT,TRBV11-2,.,.,TRBJ1-6
CASSPLRGEDTQYF,TGTGCCAGCTCACCACTAAGGGGAGAAGATACGCAGTATTTT,TRBV18,.,.,TRBJ2-3
CASTWDREAYTF,TGTGCCAGCACCTGGGACAGGGAGGCCTACACCTTC,TRBV6-1,TRBD1,medium-sized,TRBJ1-2
CASSHSNQPQHF,TGTGCCAGCAGCCATAGCAATCAGCCCCAGCATTTT,TRBV7-2,.,.,TRBJ1-5
CASSHGGHQPQHF,TGTGCCAGCAGCCACGGAGGGCATCAGCCCCAGCATTTT,TRBV11-2,.,medium-sized,TRBJ1-5
CASSGPGQFNYGYTF,TGTGCCAGCTCAGGACCCGGACAGTTTAACTATGGCTACACCTTC,TRBV18,.,many,TRBJ1-2
CASSLGVRTGSAFF,TGTGCCAGCAGCTTAGGAGTCAGGACAGGGTCGGCTTTCTTT,TRBV7-9,TRBD1,.,TRBJ1-1
CASRRQGRSEKLFF,TGTGCCAGCAGGAGACAGGGGCGGAGTGAAAAACTGTTTTTT,TRBV6-1,TRBD1,few,TRBJ1-4
CSARRGLDGINQPQHF,TGCAGTGCTAGAAGGGGATTGGACGGAATAAATCAGCCCCAGCATTTT,TRBV20-1,.,many,TRBJ1-5
CASIRLWLGNTIYF,TGTGCCAGCATCCGGCTTTGGCTCGGAAACACCATATATTTT,TRBV12-3/TRBV12-4,.,few,TRBJ1-3
CAISERRIYNEQFF,TGTGCCATCAGTGAAAGGCGGATATACAATGAGCAGTTCTTC,TRBV10-3,.,many,TRBJ2-1
CASRLSGTYNEQFF,TGTGCCAGCCGTCTGAGCGGGACCTACAATGAGCAGTTCTTC,TRBV9,TRBD2,.,TRBJ2-1
CASSLDSTEAFF,TGTGCCAGCAGCCTGGATAGCACAGAAGCTTTCTTT,TRBV28,.,.,TRBJ1-1
CASSLRRRRGETQYF,TGTGCCAGCAGCTTAAGGCGGCGCCGGGGGGAGACCCAGTACTTC,TRBV7-8,.,.,TRBJ2-5
CSAPSGQNTEAFF,TGCAGTGCCCCCTCTGGGCAGAACACTGAAGCTTTCTTT,TRBV20-1,.,medium-sized,TRBJ1-1
CASSFVMAGSLNPLIYEQYF,TGTGCCAGCAGCTTCGTGATGGCCGGGTCACTTAACCCCCTAATCTACGAGCAGTACTTC,TRBV7-9,.,many,TRBJ2-7
CASSFFNEQYF,TGTGCCAGCAGCTTCTTCAACGAGCAGTACTTC,TRBV7-9,.,few,TRBJ2-7
CASSGTDGIEAFF,TGTGCCAGCAGCGGGACAGACGGGATCGAAGCTTTCTTT,TRBV7-9,TRBD1,few,TRBJ1-1
CASSSTSGLSHEQFF,TGTGCCAGCAGTTCGACTAGCGGGCTTTCCCATGAGCAGTTCTTC,TRBV28,TRBD2,few,TRBJ2-1
CASSPPGTTGNTEAFF,TGTGCCAGCTCACCACCGGGGACGACAGGTAACACTGAAGCTTTCTTT,TRBV18,.,many,TRBJ1-1
CASSPNRAGANVLTF,TGTGCCAGCTCACCCAACAGGGCTGGGGCCAACGTCCTGACTTTC,TRBV18,.,many,TRBJ2-6
CSVDPKNTEAFF,TGCAGCGTTGACCCTAAGAACACTGAAGCTTTCTTT,TRBV29-1,.,.,TRBJ1-1
CASSLLKVAVSYNEQFF,TGTGCCAGCAGTTTACTGAAGGTAGCGGTCTCCTACAATGAGCAGTTCTTC,TRBV28,.,few,TRBJ2-1
CASSPSGNAYEQYF,TGTGCCAGCAGTCCTAGCGGGAATGCCTACGAGCAGTACTTC,TRBV6-1,TRBD2,few,TRBJ2-7